A single sample is the source of the 20 T cell receptor beta chains below, sequenced in a study of PD-1 blockade in classical Hodgkin lymphoma. Clones were read by immunoSEQ multiplex PCR, and TCRdb kept only the in-frame ones, dropping some. Seen here are around 37,000 clones, approximately 90% observed once, and the top ten hold roughly 0.3%. Time point described: cycle 4 day 1 (C4D1), after 6 weeks of nivolumab. In every patient, relapse followed autologous stem cell transplantation, while exposure to brentuximab vedotin differed. Thawed PBMCs underwent magnetic negative selection to yield purified CD4+ T cells. The sample consisted of CD4+ T cells from blood, taken before the fourth cycle of nivolumab. The receptors stem from a human donor with classical Hodgkin lymphoma.

The chain combines TRBV7-2 with TRBJ2-3; the match to TRBD2 covers 12 bases. The CDR3 runs 16 residues. Germline CDR1 and CDR2: SGHTA and FQGNSA. V trimming: 4 bases; J trimming: 5 bases; junction bases outside the gene matches: 7. The CDR3 is CASSSPPGLAGDTQYF. CDR3 DNA sequence: TGTGCCAGCAGCTCGCCTCCGGGACTAGCGGGAGATACGCAGTATTTT.

This CDR3 reads CASSFVGGFAEAFF. The CDR3 region has the DNA TGTGCCAGCAGCTTTGTAGGGGGGTTCGCTGAAGCTTTCTTT. V gene TRBV5-5 combines with J gene TRBJ1-1; tentative D call: TRBD1 (6 bases). Germline values: CDR1 SGHKS, CDR2 YYEKEE (reference sequence). This CDR3 spans 14 amino acids. V lost 2 bases and J 6 bases, leaving 14 bases between the germline ends.

J is TRBJ1-3 and V is TRBV7-2; unclear D gene. The germline V gene encodes CDR1 SGHTA and CDR2 FQGNSA. Trimming stripped 5 bases from V and 2 bases from J, with 13 bases between. This CDR3 contains 15 residues. The CDR3 loop reads CASSPPSRPGNTIYF. The DNA for the CDR3 is TGTGCCAGCAGCCCACCCTCTCGACCTGGAAACACCATATATTTT.

The rearrangement uses TRBV6-4 and TRBJ2-1, with TRBD2 as a possible D gene (6 bases). This CDR3 is 17 amino acids long. V was pared by 2 bases and J by 0 bases, with 14 bases between. Germline V gene data show CDR1 as MRHNA and CDR2 as SNTAGT. The CDR3 region is CASSDRPSAYSYNEQFF. CDR3 bases: TGTGCCAGCAGTGACAGACCTAGCGCCTACTCCTACAATGAGCAGTTCTTC.

This clone was detected once. V gene TRBV5-1 combines with J gene TRBJ2-7; TRBD2 aligns across 11 bases. CDR1 is SGHRS and CDR2 is YFSETQ in the germline V gene. The CDR3 length is 14 residues. V was pared by 2 bases and J by 6 bases, with 4 bases of the junction left unmatched. Written as DNA, the CDR3 is TGCGCCAGCAGCTTTAGCGGGAGGGCCAGCGAGCAGTACTTC. Translation gives CASSFSGRASEQYF. Full variable domain (missing parts from reference TRBV5-1 and TRBJ2-7): KAGVTQTPRYLIKTRGQQVTLSCSPISGHRSVSWYQQTPGQGLQFLFEYFSETQRNKGNFPGRFSGRQFSNSRSEMNVSTLELGDSALYLCASSFSGRASEQYFGPGTRLTVT.

The chain recombines TRBV6-5 with TRBJ2-7, with D tentatively TRBD1 or TRBD2 (5 bases each). Trimming removed 6 bases at V and 0 bases at J, with 15 bases between. Germline CDR1 MNHEY, CDR2 SVGAGI. The CDR3 has 15 residues. This CDR3 reads CASSPARDVSYEQYF. The DNA of the CDR3 is TGTGCCAGCAGCCCGGCCCGGGACGTCTCCTACGAGCAGTACTTC.

The J gene is TRBJ2-7, the V gene TRBV7-6; a possible D gene is TRBD2 (6 bases). The germline V gene encodes CDR1 SGHVS and CDR2 FNYEAQ. V lost 1 base, J lost 6 bases, and 19 bases lay in between. CDR3 size: 16 residues. The CDR3 spells CASSLGPRLGWGEQYF. The CDR3 region has the DNA TGTGCCAGCAGCTTAGGACCTCGACTAGGATGGGGCGAGCAGTACTTC.

The V call is TRBV12-2, the J call TRBJ1-5; TRBD1, the D gene given by the table, was not confirmed from the DNA. TRBV12-2 is reported as a pseudogene. This CDR3 spans 19 amino acids. CDR3 DNA sequence: TGTGCAAGTCGCTTCGACCCTGGACAGACCCCCTTTAGCAATCAGCCCCAGCATTTT. This encodes CASRFDPGQTPFSNQPQHF.

The CDR3 region has the DNA TGTGCCAGCAGCTTGACACGAGACACCATGAACACTGAAGCTTTCTTT. It translates to CASSLTRDTMNTEAFF. This chain connects TRBV5-8 to TRBJ1-1; D is unresolved. The CDR3 runs to 16 residues. V was trimmed by 1 base and J by 0 bases, leaving 13 bases between them. CDR1 is SGHTS and CDR2 is YDEGEE in the germline V gene.

The sample holds one count of this clone. The chain combines TRBV30 with TRBJ2-3, with D perhaps given as TRBD1 or TRBD2 (6 bases each). The V and J ends lost 7 bases and 2 bases respectively, with 13 bases between them. Germline lookup yields CDR1 GTSNPN and CDR2 SVGIG (reference sequence). This CDR3 region has 13 residues. Written as DNA, the CDR3 is TGTGCCTCGAGGGGGGCACACACAGATACGCAGTATTTT. Translation gives CASRGAHTDTQYF.

V gene TRBV12-5 combines with J gene TRBJ2-3, with TRBD2 matching over 15 bases. Trimming at V came to 6 bases and at J to 1 base, leaving 8 bases not matched to a gene. Germline V gene lookup returns CDR1 LGHNT and CDR2 FRNRAP. The CDR3 extends over 18 amino acids. For the CDR3, the DNA is TGTGCTAGTGGAACCGGACTAGCGGGAGGGCCTGGCACAGATACGCAGTATTTT. Residues: CASGTGLAGGPGTDTQYF. Together with reference TRBV12-5 and TRBJ2-3, the CDR3 gives the full variable domain: DARVTQTPRHKVTEMGQEVTMRCQPILGHNTVFWYRQTMMQGLELLAYFRNRAPLDDSGMPKDRFSAEMPDATLATLKIQPSEPRDSAVYFCASGTGLAGGPGTDTQYFGPGTRLTVL.

The chain combines TRBV4-1 with TRBJ1-1, with D possibly matching TRBD1 (6 bases). Germline assignment: CDR1 MGHRA and CDR2 YSYEKL. There are 15 residues in the CDR3. V was shortened by 0 bases and J by 0 bases, with 8 bases between the two germline ends. CDR3 in DNA: TGCGCCAGCAGCCAAGAGGGGGGGCTGAACACTGAAGCTTTCTTT. The encoded protein is CASSQEGGLNTEAFF.

V is TRBV28 and J is TRBJ1-2; TRBD1 might be the D (6 bases). Germline CDR1 and CDR2: MDHEN and SYDVKM. The CDR3 has 15 residues. V lost 5 bases and J lost 2, with 15 bases in between. CDR3 residues: CASSGESGQNYGYTF. CDR3 DNA sequence: TGTGCCAGCAGTGGGGAATCGGGACAAAACTATGGCTACACCTTC.

Concerning this clone itself: A junction end diverges from the germline sequence, so it may reflect a read error. This sequence joins TRBV28 and TRBJ1-2; D possibly corresponds to TRBD1 (5 bases). CDR1 is MDHEN and CDR2 is SYDVKM in the germline V gene. The CDR3 extends over 13 amino acids. The CDR3, as DNA: TGTGCCAGCAATTTATTACAGGACGGGGGCTACACCTTC. The encoded protein is CASNLLQDGGYTF.

The chain carries TRBV11-2 and TRBJ1-3; D is unclear. The CDR3 is made up of 12 amino acids. V shed 5 bases and J shed 0 bases, with 2 bases lying between them. The germline gives CDR1 SGHAT, CDR2 FQNNGV. For the CDR3, the DNA is TGTGCCAGCAGCCTCTCTGGAAACACCATATATTTT. This translates into CASSLSGNTIYF.

The chain uses TRBV19 and TRBJ2-1, with 7 bases aligning to TRBD2. There are 15 residues in the CDR3. After removal of 7 bases from V and 0 bases from J, the junction contained 6 bases not matched to a gene. Germline lookup yields CDR1 LNHDA and CDR2 SQIVND (reference sequence). CDR3 sequence reads: CASIQRDNSYNEQFF. The CDR3 nucleotides are TGTGCCAGTATCCAGCGGGATAACTCCTACAATGAGCAGTTCTTC. The complete variable domain, with remaining parts taken from reference TRBV19 and TRBJ2-1, reads DGGITQSPKYLFRKEGQNVTLSCEQNLNHDAMYWYRQDPGQGLRLIYYSQIVNDFQKGDIAEGYSVSREKKESFPLTVTSAQKNPTAFYLCASIQRDNSYNEQFFGPGTRLTVL.

The V and J genes are TRBV5-1 and TRBJ1-1; D ambiguous. The CDR3 totals 14 residues. Germline CDR1 SGHRS, CDR2 YFSETQ. V dropped 0 bases and J dropped 0 bases, with 6 bases sitting between them. The CDR3 DNA sequence: TGCGCCAGCAGCTTGGCCTCAGTGAACACTGAAGCTTTCTTT. Amino acids: CASSLASVNTEAFF.

Comment on this clone: A junction end diverges from the germline sequence, so it may reflect a read error. This rearrangement joins TRBV7-2 to TRBJ2-7, with no clear D. The CDR3 loop spans 11 amino acids. The germline V gene has CDR1 SGHTA and CDR2 FQGNSA. The DNA of the CDR3 is TGTGCCAGCAGCTTAGGGACCGGACCCATCTTC. It encodes CASSLGTGPIF. The variable domain in full, completed from reference TRBV7-2 and TRBJ2-7, reads GAGVSQSPSNKVTEKGKDVELRCDPISGHTALYWYRQSLGQGLEFLIYFQGNSAPDKSGLPSDRFSAERTGGSVSTLTIQRTQQEDSAVYLCASSLGTGPIFGPGTRLTVT.

The rearrangement links TRBV19 to TRBJ1-2, with TRBD1 identical over 7 bases. The CDR3 is 12 residues long. V dropped 8 bases and J dropped 4; count of bases not matched to a gene: 4. Germline CDR1 LNHDA, CDR2 SQIVND (reference sequence). The CDR3 nucleotides are TGTGCCAGTTCGCGGGACAGCTATGGCTACACCTTC. Its translation is CASSRDSYGYTF.

The chain is built from TRBV29-1 and TRBJ2-3; D is ambiguous. The CDR3 is 13 amino acids. Germline V CDR1 and CDR2: SQVTM, ANQGSEA. V was cut by 6 bases and J by 0 bases, with 10 bases left in between. CDR3 sequence (DNA): TGCAGCGTCGACCCGACTAGCACAGATACGCAGTATTTT. This gives the protein CSVDPTSTDTQYF.